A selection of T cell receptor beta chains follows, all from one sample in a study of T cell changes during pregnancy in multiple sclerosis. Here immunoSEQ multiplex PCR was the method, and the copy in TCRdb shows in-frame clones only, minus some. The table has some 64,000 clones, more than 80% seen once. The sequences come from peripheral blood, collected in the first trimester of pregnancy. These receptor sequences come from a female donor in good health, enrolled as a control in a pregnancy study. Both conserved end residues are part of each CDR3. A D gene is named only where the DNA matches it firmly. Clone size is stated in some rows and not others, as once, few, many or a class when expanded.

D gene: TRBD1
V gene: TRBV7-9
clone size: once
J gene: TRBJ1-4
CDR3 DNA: TGTGCCAGCAGCTTCCAGGGGGCAACTAATGAAAAACTGTTTTTT
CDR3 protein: CASSFQGATNEKLFF

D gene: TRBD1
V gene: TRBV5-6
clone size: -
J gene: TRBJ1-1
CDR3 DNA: TGTGCCAGCAGCTTGGGTATGGACAGGGGATTTGAAGCTTTCTTT
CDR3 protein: CASSLGMDRGFEAFF

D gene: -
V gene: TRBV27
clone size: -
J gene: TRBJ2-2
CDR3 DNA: TGTGCCAGCAGTTTAAAGTCTATCCGAGGACAGAAATTGACCGGGGAGCTGTTTTTT
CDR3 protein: CASSLKSIRGQKLTGELFF

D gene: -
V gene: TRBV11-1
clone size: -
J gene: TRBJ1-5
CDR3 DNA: TGTGCCAGCAGCCTCACAGGGTTCAATCAGCCCCAGCATTTT
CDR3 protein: CASSLTGFNQPQHF

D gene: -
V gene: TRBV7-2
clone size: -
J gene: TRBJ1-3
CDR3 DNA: TGTGCCAGCAGCTTATTCCCAGACTCTGGAAACACCATATATTTT
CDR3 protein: CASSLFPDSGNTIYF

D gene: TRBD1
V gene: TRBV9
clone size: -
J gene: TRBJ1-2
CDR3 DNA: TGTGCCAGCAGCGTATCAACCGGGACAGGGTATGATGGCTACACCTTC
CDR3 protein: CASSVSTGTGYDGYTF

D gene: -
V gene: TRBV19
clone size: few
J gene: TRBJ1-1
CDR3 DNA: TGTGCCAGTAGTATTCAGGCCGGGAACACTGAAGCTTTCTTT
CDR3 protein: CASSIQAGNTEAFF

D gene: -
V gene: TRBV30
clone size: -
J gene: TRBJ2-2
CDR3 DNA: TGTGCCTGGGGTGGACGGGGGATATGGATTGGCACCGGGGAGCTGTTTTTT
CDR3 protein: CAWGGRGIWIGTGELFF

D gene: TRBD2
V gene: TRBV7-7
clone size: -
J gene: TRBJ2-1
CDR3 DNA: TGTGCCAGCAGCTTGCTAGCGGGGGGGTTTAGCTCCTACAATGAGCAGTTCTTC
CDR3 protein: CASSLLAGGFSSYNEQFF

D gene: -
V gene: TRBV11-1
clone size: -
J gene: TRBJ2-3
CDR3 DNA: TGTGCCAGCAGCTTAGCCAGGGCAAGCACAGATACGCAGTATTTT
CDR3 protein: CASSLARASTDTQYF

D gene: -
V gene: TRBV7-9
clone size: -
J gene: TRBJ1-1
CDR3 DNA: TGTGCCAGCAGCTCCGAGACAGGTATTAACACTGAAGCTTTCTTT
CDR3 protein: CASSSETGINTEAFF

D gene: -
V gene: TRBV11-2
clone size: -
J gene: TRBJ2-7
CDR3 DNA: TGTGCCAGCAGAACTGCAGGGGCCCCCTCCTACGAGCAGTACTTC
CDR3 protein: CASRTAGAPSYEQYF

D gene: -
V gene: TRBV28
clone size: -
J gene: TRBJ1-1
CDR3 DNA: TGTGCCAGCAGTTTTCCGCAGGGCGACACTGAAGCTTTCTTT
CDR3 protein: CASSFPQGDTEAFF

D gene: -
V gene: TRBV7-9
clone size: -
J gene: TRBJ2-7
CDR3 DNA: TGTGCCAGCAGCTCCCCGGAGAACGAGCAGTACTTC
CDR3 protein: CASSSPENEQYF

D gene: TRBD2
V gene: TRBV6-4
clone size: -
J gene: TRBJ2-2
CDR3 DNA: TGTGCCAGCAGTCGGACTAGCGGGGGGCTCACCGGGGAGCTGTTTTTT
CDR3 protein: CASSRTSGGLTGELFF

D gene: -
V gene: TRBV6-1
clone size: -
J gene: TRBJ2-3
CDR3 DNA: TGTGCCAGCAGTGGTCAAATGAGAGATACGCAGTATTTT
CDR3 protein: CASSGQMRDTQYF

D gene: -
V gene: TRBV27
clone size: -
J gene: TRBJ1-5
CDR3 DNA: TGTGCCAGCTCCCCAGGGACAATTAGCAATCAGCCCCAGCATTTT
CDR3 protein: CASSPGTISNQPQHF

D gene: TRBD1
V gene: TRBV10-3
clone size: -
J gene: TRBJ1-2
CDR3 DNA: TGTGCCATCAGACAAGGGACAGGGAAGTATGGCTACACCTTC
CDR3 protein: CAIRQGTGKYGYTF

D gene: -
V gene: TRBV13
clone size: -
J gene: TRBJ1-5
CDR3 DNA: TGTGCCAGCAGCTTAGGGTGGACAGGCAATCAGCCCCAGCATTTT
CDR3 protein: CASSLGWTGNQPQHF

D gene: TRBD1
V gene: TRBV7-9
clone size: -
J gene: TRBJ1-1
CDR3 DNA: TGTGCCAGCATGGACAGGGGGGGCACTGAAGCTTTCTTT
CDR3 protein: CASMDRGGTEAFF

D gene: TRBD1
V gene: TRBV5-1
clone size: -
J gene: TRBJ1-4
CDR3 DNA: TGCGCCAGCAGCGGGGCCGGGACAGGGGTGGAAAAACTGTTTTTT
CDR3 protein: CASSGAGTGVEKLFF

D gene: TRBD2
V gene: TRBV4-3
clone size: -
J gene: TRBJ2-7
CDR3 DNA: TGCGCCAGCAGCCAAGTTTTGGGACTAGCGGGGTCGGGGCAGTACTTC
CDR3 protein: CASSQVLGLAGSGQYF

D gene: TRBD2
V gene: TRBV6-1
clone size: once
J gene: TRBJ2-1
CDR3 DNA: TGTGCCAGCAGCGCTAGCGGGGGGGTCAATGAGCAGTTCTTC
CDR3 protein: CASSASGGVNEQFF

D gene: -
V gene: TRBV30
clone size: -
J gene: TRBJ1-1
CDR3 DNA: TGTGCCTGGGCAGGGTACACTGAAGCTTTCTTT
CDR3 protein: CAWAGYTEAFF

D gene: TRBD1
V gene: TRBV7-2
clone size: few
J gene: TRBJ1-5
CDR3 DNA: TGTGCCAGCAGCTCGACAGGGTTAAGCAATCAGCCCCAGCATTTT
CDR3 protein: CASSSTGLSNQPQHF

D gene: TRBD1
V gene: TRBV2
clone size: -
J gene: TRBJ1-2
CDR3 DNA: TGTGCCAGCACTCCGGGGGACAGGGATATGCATGGCTACACCTTC
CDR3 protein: CASTPGDRDMHGYTF

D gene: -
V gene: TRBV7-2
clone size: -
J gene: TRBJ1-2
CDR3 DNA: TGTGCCAGCAACAACGTACAGGGCCTTTATGGCTACACCTTC
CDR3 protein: CASNNVQGLYGYTF

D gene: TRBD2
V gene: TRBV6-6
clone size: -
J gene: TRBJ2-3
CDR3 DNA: TGTGCCAGCAGTTATACCCCCGGGGAGGGTACGGATACGCAGTATTTT
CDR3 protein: CASSYTPGEGTDTQYF

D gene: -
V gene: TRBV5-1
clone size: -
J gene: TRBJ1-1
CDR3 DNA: TGCGCCAGCAGCTTCCGCGGGGGGAACACTGAAGCTTTCTTT
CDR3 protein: CASSFRGGNTEAFF

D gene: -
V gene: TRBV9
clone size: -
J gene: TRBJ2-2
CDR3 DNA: TGTGCCAGCAGCGTCGATCAGGGAGGCAACGGGGAGCTGTTTTTT
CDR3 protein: CASSVDQGGNGELFF

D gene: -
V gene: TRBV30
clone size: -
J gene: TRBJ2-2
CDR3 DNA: TGTGCCTGGAGTGTACAGGGGAACACCGGGGAGCTGTTTTTT
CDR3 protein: CAWSVQGNTGELFF

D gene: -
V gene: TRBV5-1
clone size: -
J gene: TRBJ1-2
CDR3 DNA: TGCGCCAGCCCTCTGTTCGAGGATGGCTACACCTTC
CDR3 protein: CASPLFEDGYTF

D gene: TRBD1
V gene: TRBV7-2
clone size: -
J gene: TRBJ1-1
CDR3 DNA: TGTGCCAGCAGCAGACAGGGGCACACTGAAGCTTTCTTT
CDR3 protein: CASSRQGHTEAFF

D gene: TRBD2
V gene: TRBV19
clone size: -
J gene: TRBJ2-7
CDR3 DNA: TGTGCCAGTAGTACTCGTGGGAGCGGGGGGACCTACGAGCAGTACTTC
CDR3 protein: CASSTRGSGGTYEQYF

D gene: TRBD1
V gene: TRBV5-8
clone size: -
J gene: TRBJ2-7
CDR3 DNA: TGTGCCAGCAGCCCGGGCTTTGGGACAGCCGACGAGCAGTACTTC
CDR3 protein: CASSPGFGTADEQYF

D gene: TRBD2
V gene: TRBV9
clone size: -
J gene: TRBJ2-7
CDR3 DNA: TGTGCCAGCAGCGTAGAGGCGGGGGGTTCCTACGAGCAGTACTTC
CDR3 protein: CASSVEAGGSYEQYF

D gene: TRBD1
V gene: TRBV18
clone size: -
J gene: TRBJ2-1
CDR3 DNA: TGTGCCAGCTCCCAAGCGGGACAGGGGTGGTTCTTC
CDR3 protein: CASSQAGQGWFF

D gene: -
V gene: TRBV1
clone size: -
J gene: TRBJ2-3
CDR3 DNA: TGCACCAGCAGCTCACAGAGACTAGCGGGGGGGCGTTCAGATACGCAGTATTTT
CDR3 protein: CTSSSQRLAGGRSDTQYF

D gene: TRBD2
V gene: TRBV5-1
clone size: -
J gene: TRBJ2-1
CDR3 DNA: TGCGCCAGCAGCTCGGGGGGGCCAGCGGGGGGTCGCAATGAGCAGTTCTTC
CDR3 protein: CASSSGGPAGGRNEQFF

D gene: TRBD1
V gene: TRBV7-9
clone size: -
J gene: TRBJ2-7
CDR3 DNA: TGTGCCAGCAGCTTCCCTCAGGGGGCGGGGTACGAGCAGTACTTC
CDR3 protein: CASSFPQGAGYEQYF

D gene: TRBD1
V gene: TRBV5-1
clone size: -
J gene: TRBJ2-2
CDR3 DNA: TGCGCCAGCAGCCGGGGACAGGGCTTCCGGGAGCTGTTTTTT
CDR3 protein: CASSRGQGFRELFF

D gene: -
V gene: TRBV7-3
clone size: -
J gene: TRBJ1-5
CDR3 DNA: TGTGCCAGCAGCCTCTATGGTCAGGGCTCGACCCAGCATTTT
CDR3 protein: CASSLYGQGSTQHF

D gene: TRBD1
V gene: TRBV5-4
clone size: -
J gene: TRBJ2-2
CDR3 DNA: TGTGCCAGCAGAAGACAGGGGAACACCGGGGAGCTGTTTTTT
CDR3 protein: CASRRQGNTGELFF

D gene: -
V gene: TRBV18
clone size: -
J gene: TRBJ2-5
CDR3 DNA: TGTGCCAGCTCACCACCGTCGGAAGAGACCCAGTACTTC
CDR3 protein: CASSPPSEETQYF

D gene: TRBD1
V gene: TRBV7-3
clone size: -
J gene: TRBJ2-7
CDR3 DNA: TGTGCCAGCAGCCCAGGACAGGGGGATGATTCCTACGAGCAGTACTTC
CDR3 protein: CASSPGQGDDSYEQYF

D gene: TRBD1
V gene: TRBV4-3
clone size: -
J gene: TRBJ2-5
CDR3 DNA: TGCGCCAGCAGCCAACTCCTGGACAGGGAGCAAGAGACCCAGTACTTC
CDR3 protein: CASSQLLDREQETQYF

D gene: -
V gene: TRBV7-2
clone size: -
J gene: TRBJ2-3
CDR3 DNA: TGTGCCAGCAGCTTAGCGGCAGGGAATGTGTTAAATACGCAGTATTTT
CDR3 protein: CASSLAAGNVLNTQYF

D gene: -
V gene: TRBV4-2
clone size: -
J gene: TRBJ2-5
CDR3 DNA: TGTGCCAGCAGCCAACCCAGGGGGGCCGGAGGGGAGACCCAGTACTTC
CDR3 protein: CASSQPRGAGGETQYF

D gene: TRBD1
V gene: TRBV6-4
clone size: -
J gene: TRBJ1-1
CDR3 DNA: TGTGCCAGCAGAGCTCCCGGGACAGTTCTCCTGAACACTGAAGCTTTCTTT
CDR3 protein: CASRAPGTVLLNTEAFF

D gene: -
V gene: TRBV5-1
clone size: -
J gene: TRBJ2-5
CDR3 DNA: TGCGCCAGCAGCTTGGTGACAGTTCAAGAGACCCAGTACTTC
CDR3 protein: CASSLVTVQETQYF

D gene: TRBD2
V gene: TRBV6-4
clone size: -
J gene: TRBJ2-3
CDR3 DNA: TGTGCCAGCAGTGACTCTTCGGTGGGAGGGCGAGATACGCAGTATTTT
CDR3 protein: CASSDSSVGGRDTQYF

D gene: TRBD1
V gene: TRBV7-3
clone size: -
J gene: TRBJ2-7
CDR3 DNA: TGTGCCAGCAGCTTAATTCAGGGGGCCTACGAGCAGTACTTC
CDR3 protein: CASSLIQGAYEQYF

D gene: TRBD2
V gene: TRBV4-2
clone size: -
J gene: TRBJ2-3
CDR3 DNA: TGTGCCAGCGGGGGGGGTACGCAGTATTTT
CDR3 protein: CASGGGTQYF

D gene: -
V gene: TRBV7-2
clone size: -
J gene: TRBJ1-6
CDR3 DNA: TGTGCCAGCAGCTCGGGTAGTAATTCACCCCTCCACTTT
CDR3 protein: CASSSGSNSPLHF